Shown below are 18 T cell receptor beta chains from a single sample sequenced in a study of T cells in Graves' hyperthyroidism and ophthalmopathy. Template material for amplifying TCR beta CDR3 regions consisted of RNA transcripts. TCR CDR3 regions were first amplified by RT-PCR with HTBI primers. TCRdb re-analysed the multiplex PCR reads in MiXCR, keeping a single row per CDR3 protein. The sample contains 600,000 or so distinct CDR3 sequences, more than 45% of which appear only once. The sequenced material came from peripheral blood or thyroid tissue (not recorded which). These receptors originate from a woman in her late teens or twenties with Graves' hyperthyroidism.

This sequence joins TRBV12-3 or TRBV12-4 and TRBJ1-5; D unclear. Trimming removed 1 base from V and 0 bases from J, with 4 bases in between. CDR3 size: 14 residues. CDR3 sequence (DNA): TGTGCCAGCAGTTTAGACGATAGCAATCAGCCCCAGCATTTT. It translates to CASSLDDSNQPQHF.

This clonotype was seen a handful of times. The chain combines TRBV5-8 with TRBJ1-2; D may be TRBD1 (5 bases). The CDR3 covers 14 residues. Trimming stripped 5 bases from V and 6 bases from J, with 17 bases between. Germline V gene sequence: CDR1 SGHTS, CDR2 YDEGEE. CDR3 bases: TGTGCCAGCAGGAGCTCTTGGGGGGAGCATGGCTACACCTTC. Translating it yields CASRSSWGEHGYTF.

J is TRBJ1-1 and V is TRBV6-1, with D maybe TRBD1 (5 bases). Deletions cut 7 bases from V and 7 bases from J, with 10 bases between. CDR1 and CDR2 (germline): MNHNS, SASEGT. The CDR3 is 11 residues long. CDR3 sequence (DNA): TGTGCCAGCAATGGGGGGGGTGAAGCTTTCTTT. This translates into CASNGGGEAFF.

The chain has TRBV19 and TRBJ1-1, with a weak D call TRBD1 (5 bases). The V end lost 1 base, the J end lost 6 bases, and 9 bases lay between the germline ends. The CDR3 contains 13 residues. The germline gives CDR1 LNHDA, CDR2 SQIVND (reference sequence). In DNA, the CDR3 is TGTGCCAGTAGTATAGGGGACGACCCTGAAGCTTTCTTT. This encodes CASSIGDDPEAFF. Drawing the rest from reference TRBV19 and TRBJ1-1, the complete variable domain is DGGITQSPKYLFRKEGQNVTLSCEQNLNHDAMYWYRQDPGQGLRLIYYSQIVNDFQKGDIAEGYSVSREKKESFPLTVTSAQKNPTAFYLCASSIGDDPEAFFGQGTRLTVV.

There are a few counts of this clonotype. This chain links TRBV29-1 with TRBJ2-2; D call uncertain. V dropped 4 bases and J dropped 2 bases, with 8 bases sitting between them. The CDR3 contains 13 residues. Germline V gives CDR1 SQVTM, CDR2 ANQGSEA. This chain's CDR3 is CSVGRRNTGELFF. DNA for the CDR3: TGCAGCGTTGGAAGGAGAAACACCGGGGAGCTGTTTTTT.

A few counts support this clonotype. This chain links TRBV6-5 with TRBJ2-7; 10 bases agree with TRBD1. The CDR3 consists of 13 residues. The J segment lost 3 bases and the V segment lost 4 bases, leaving 0 bases of the junction unmatched. Per the germline V gene, CDR1 is MNHEY and CDR2 is SVGAGI. Here the CDR3 DNA reads TGTGCCAGCAGTTGGGACAGGGGCTACGAGCAGTACTTC. Translating it yields CASSWDRGYEQYF.

This clonotype has ten or more counts. The V and J genes are TRBV29-1 and TRBJ2-7; a possible D gene is TRBD2 (5 bases). Trimming took 6 bases from V and 2 from J, leaving 11 bases between them. Germline V gene lookup returns CDR1 SQVTM and CDR2 ANQGSEA. This CDR3 spans 12 amino acids. This CDR3 is CSVLTGTYEQYF. As DNA, the CDR3 is TGCAGCGTGCTGACGGGAACCTACGAGCAGTACTTC.

The chain couples TRBV6-6 to TRBJ1-1; no clear D. The CDR3 loop spans 11 amino acids. The germline V and J ends were trimmed by 6 bases and 8 bases, with 10 bases remaining between them. Per germline, CDR1 MNHNY and CDR2 SVGAGI (reference sequence). Here the CDR3 reads CASRDPGEAFF. The CDR3 DNA reads as TGTGCCAGCAGGGACCCTGGGGAAGCTTTCTTT.

The chain recombines TRBV7-9 with TRBJ1-4; tentatively, D is TRBD1 (5 bases). Germline V gene lookup returns CDR1 SEHNR and CDR2 FQNEAQ (reference sequence). The V and J ends lost 5 bases and 8 bases respectively, with 18 bases between them. The CDR3 loop spans 15 amino acids. The CDR3 spells CASSVPGPLGEKLFF. The CDR3 coding sequence is TGTGCCAGCAGCGTCCCGGGACCCCTCGGGGAAAAACTGTTTTTT.

The chain has TRBV7-9 and TRBJ2-5, with 7 bases matching TRBD2. This CDR3 has 15 amino acids. Germline V gene sequence: CDR1 SEHNR, CDR2 FQNEAQ (reference sequence). V shed 1 base and J 3 bases; nucleotides not matched to a gene: 5. CDR3 coding DNA: TGTGCCAGCAGCTTAGGGGGCGGGAGTAAAGAGACCCAGTACTTC. This encodes CASSLGGGSKETQYF.

The rearrangement links TRBV2 to TRBJ1-2; TRBD1 aligns across 9 bases. Germline-derived CDR1 and CDR2 are SNHLY and FYNNEI. The trim removed 8 bases at V and 7 bases at J, leaving 5 bases unmatched. The CDR3 runs to 12 residues. The CDR3 sequence: CASVGTGFGYTF. In DNA form, the CDR3 reads TGTGCCAGCGTTGGGACAGGGTTTGGCTACACCTTC.

Of note for this clonotype: The junction shows a germline mismatch at one end, possibly a read error. V and J are TRBV20-1 and TRBJ2-5; D might be TRBD2 (6 bases). CDR1 is DFQATT, CDR2 SNEGSKA, per germline (reference sequence). CDR3 length: 13 residues. The CDR3 bases are TGCAGTGCTTCTACTAGCTTCCAAGAGACTCAGTACTTC. Amino acids: CSASTSFQETQYF.

The gene calls are TRBV7-6 and TRBJ2-7, with D unresolved. The CDR3 has 15 residues. Trimming left V 8 bases short and J 2 bases short, with 19 bases between. CDR1 is SGHVS, CDR2 FNYEAQ, per germline. The CDR3 spells CASSPVRGVTYEQYF. DNA for the CDR3: TGTGCCAGCTCACCAGTTCGTGGCGTGACCTACGAGCAGTACTTC.

V and J are TRBV19 and TRBJ1-5; D possibly corresponds to TRBD1 (5 bases). Germline CDR1 reads LNHDA; CDR2 reads SQIVND (reference sequence). The CDR3 loop spans 16 amino acids. The V gene lost 6 bases and the J gene lost 1 base, with 16 bases spanning the gap. DNA of the CDR3: TGTGCCAGTAGAACAGGTGGCTGGGGGAGCAATCAGCCCCAGCATTTT. Translating it yields CASRTGGWGSNQPQHF.

This clonotype appeared many times. The chain links TRBV10-2 to TRBJ2-5; TRBD1 is a possible D gene (5 bases). The CDR3 sequence is 14 residues long. Germline V gene data show CDR1 as WSHSY and CDR2 as SAAADI. V was cut by 3 bases and J by 4 bases, with 12 bases left in between. The CDR3 region is CASSDRTSTETQYF. As DNA, the CDR3 is TGCGCCAGCAGTGATAGGACATCGACAGAGACCCAGTACTTC.

This clonotype showed up just a few times. The CDR3 nucleotides read TGTGCCAGCCGAGGACTTGAAGCTTTCTTT. Translating it yields CASRGLEAFF. The rearrangement joins TRBV2 to TRBJ1-1; D not resolved. Germline V gene data show CDR1 as SNHLY and CDR2 as FYNNEI. The CDR3 has 10 amino acids. With 8 bases removed from V and 7 bases from J, the gap between germline ends came to 8 bases.

The genes are TRBV13 and TRBJ2-5; TRBD2 aligns across 8 bases. Trimming removed 8 bases from V and 4 bases from J; junction bases left unmatched: 9. From germline, CDR1 is PRHDT and CDR2 FYEKMQ (reference sequence). This CDR3 spans 14 amino acids. For the CDR3, the DNA is TGTGCCAGCTCCTCGGCGGGAGGCGGAGAGACCCAGTACTTC. It encodes CASSSAGGGETQYF.

The rearrangement uses TRBV2 and TRBJ1-2, with no clear D. V lost 0 bases and J lost 4, with 12 bases in between. The CDR3 loop spans 15 amino acids. The germline V gene has CDR1 SNHLY and CDR2 FYNNEI. The CDR3 here is CASSEAAGSLYGYTF. The CDR3 nucleotides read TGTGCCAGCAGTGAAGCTGCCGGGTCCCTCTATGGCTACACCTTC.